These 9 T cell receptor beta chains came from one sample sequenced in a study of blood T cells in healthy people across ages. The use of a sample-barcoded 5' primer and a J-beta primer mix characterized a second PCR of roughly 7 to 11 cycles. Via MiXCR, TCRdb re-called the 5' RACE reads, giving one row per CDR3 protein. There are 1.5 million to 2 million distinct CDR3 sequences in the sample; roughly a third occur only once, and 11% lies in the top ten. Sequencing input: blood. Source of these receptors: a woman in her twenties or thirties in good health.

This clonotype turned up a few times. The J gene is TRBJ1-1, the V gene TRBV7-6; D remains unclear. Germline loops: CDR1 SGHVS, CDR2 FNYEAQ. V dropped 3 bases and J dropped 1 base, with 12 bases sitting between them. CDR3 size: 15 residues. In nucleotides, the CDR3 is TGTGCCAGCAGCTTCGAAGGACGGAGGAACACTGAAGCTTTCTTT. The encoded protein is CASSFEGRRNTEAFF.

This clonotype has just a few counts. The chain combines TRBV27 with TRBJ1-2; 8 bases agree with TRBD1. J was trimmed by 8 bases and V by 2 bases; bases with no gene match: 4. The CDR3 is made up of 13 amino acids. CDR1 and CDR2 from the germline V gene are MNHEY and SMNVEV (reference sequence). This CDR3 is CASSLARDRGYTF. Here the CDR3 DNA reads TGTGCCAGCAGTTTAGCGAGGGACAGGGGCTACACCTTC.

On this clonotype: A junction end diverges from the germline sequence, so it may reflect a read error. The V call is TRBV5-1, the J call TRBJ1-6; D gene ambiguous. Per the germline V gene, CDR1 is SGHRS and CDR2 is YFSETQ. This CDR3 is 14 amino acids long. The CDR3 bases are TGCGCCAGCAGCTTATCCCTGCCCGATTCACCACTCCACTTT. Translation gives CASSLSLPDSPLHF.

A single count supports this clonotype. The rearrangement uses TRBV2 and TRBJ1-5; 7 positions match TRBD1. V shed 4 bases, J shed 6 bases, and the junction held 9 bases outside the gene matches. Germline V CDR1 and CDR2: SNHLY, FYNNEI. The CDR3 runs 15 residues. CDR3 coding DNA: TGTGCCAGCAGTGTAGATCAGGGGGGAGGTCAGCCCCAGCATTTT. It yields the protein CASSVDQGGGQPQHF.

The V gene is TRBV6-5, the J gene TRBJ2-1; TRBD1 might be the D (5 bases). The CDR3 covers 15 residues. Deletions cut 0 bases from V and 7 bases from J, with 13 bases between. Germline V CDR1 and CDR2: MNHEY, SVGAGI. The CDR3 region has the DNA TGTGCCAGCAGTTACTCGGCGACAGCGAGGAATGAGCAGTTCTTC. Translated: CASSYSATARNEQFF.

This chain links TRBV7-3 with TRBJ2-1, with 9 positions matching TRBD1. Germline CDR1 SGHTA, CDR2 FQGTGA. There are 15 residues in the CDR3. Unmatched junction bases numbered 10, after V lost 5 bases and J lost 8 bases. The CDR3, as DNA: TGTGCCAGCAGCCCAGACGGGACAGGGATTTATGAGCAGTTCTTC. Protein sequence: CASSPDGTGIYEQFF.

The chain uses TRBV5-4 and TRBJ1-2; 8 bases match TRBD1. Germline CDR1 is SGHNT and CDR2 is YYREEE (reference sequence). J gave up 6 bases and V 4 bases, and 8 bases lay outside the gene matches. The CDR3 length is 14 residues. CDR3 nucleotides: TGTGCCAGCAGCGGACAGGGCGAGAGGGATGGCTACACCTTC. It translates to CASSGQGERDGYTF.

This clonotype is a singleton in its sample. The chain recombines TRBV5-1 with TRBJ1-1; 9 bases fit TRBD1. Germline-derived CDR1 and CDR2 are SGHRS and YFSETQ. The CDR3 covers 15 residues. Trimming took 4 bases from V and 5 from J; bases not matched to a gene: 9. Written as DNA, the CDR3 is TGCGCCAGCAGCCCAGGAAGGACAGGGGTGACTGAAGCTTTCTTT. Residues: CASSPGRTGVTEAFF.

This clonotype was found many times. The gene calls are TRBV27 and TRBJ1-2; 7 positions agree with TRBD1. Trimming removed 4 bases from V and 5 bases from J; junction bases left unmatched: 7. The CDR3 consists of 14 residues. CDR1 is MNHEY, CDR2 SMNVEV, per germline (reference sequence). The CDR3 DNA is TGTGCCAGCAGTTCTCGACAGGGATCTTATGGCTACACCTTC. This sequence encodes CASSSRQGSYGYTF.